This note documents a single T cell receptor beta chain sequence. No antigen is known for it. TEMRA cells were FACS-enriched, and CD8+ and CD4+ T cells were isolated negatively. Germline V gene sequence: CDR1 LNHDA, CDR2 SQIVND (reference sequence). V gave up 6 bases and J gave up 4 bases; unmatched junction bases: 10. CDR3 length equals 15 residues. With random hexamers, about 0.5 to 1 ug RNA was reverse transcribed. An immunoSEQ multiplex PCR amplified TCR beta CDR3 over 54 Vbeta and 13 Jbeta. Using its own MiXCR run on the immunoSEQ multiplex PCR reads, TCRdb lists one record per CDR3 protein. The data contain some 120,000 distinct CDR3 sequences, around nine tenths of them singletons. The sample is drawn from a study of CD8 T cells in Susac syndrome. Findings and caveats of the study: In its TCR sequencing and HLA analysis, the study acknowledged that the number of individuals was relatively small.

The sequenced sample consisted of CD8+ T cells from PBMCs. The V call is TRBV19, the J call TRBJ2-3; 7 nucleotides match TRBD1. This TCR came from a human donor with multiple sclerosis. The CDR3 reads CASSPTGFSPDTQYF. DNA of the CDR3: TGTGCCAGTAGCCCGACAGGGTTCTCGCCAGATACGCAGTATTTT.